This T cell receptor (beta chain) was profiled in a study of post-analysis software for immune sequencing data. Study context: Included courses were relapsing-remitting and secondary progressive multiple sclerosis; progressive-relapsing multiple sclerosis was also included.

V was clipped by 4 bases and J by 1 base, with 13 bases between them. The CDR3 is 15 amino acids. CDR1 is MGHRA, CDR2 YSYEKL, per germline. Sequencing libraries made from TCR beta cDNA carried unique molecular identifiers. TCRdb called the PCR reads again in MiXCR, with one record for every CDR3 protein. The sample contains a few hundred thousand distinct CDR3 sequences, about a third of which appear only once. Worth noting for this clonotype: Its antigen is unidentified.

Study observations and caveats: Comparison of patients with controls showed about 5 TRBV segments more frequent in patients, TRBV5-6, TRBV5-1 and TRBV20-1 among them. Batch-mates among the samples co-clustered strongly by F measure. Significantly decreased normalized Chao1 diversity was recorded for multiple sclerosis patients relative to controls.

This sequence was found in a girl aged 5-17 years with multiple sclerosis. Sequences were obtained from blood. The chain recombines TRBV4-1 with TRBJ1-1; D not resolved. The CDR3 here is CASSPPWESNTEAFF. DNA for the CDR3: TGCGCCAGCAGCCCTCCCTGGGAGTCGAACACTGAAGCTTTCTTT.